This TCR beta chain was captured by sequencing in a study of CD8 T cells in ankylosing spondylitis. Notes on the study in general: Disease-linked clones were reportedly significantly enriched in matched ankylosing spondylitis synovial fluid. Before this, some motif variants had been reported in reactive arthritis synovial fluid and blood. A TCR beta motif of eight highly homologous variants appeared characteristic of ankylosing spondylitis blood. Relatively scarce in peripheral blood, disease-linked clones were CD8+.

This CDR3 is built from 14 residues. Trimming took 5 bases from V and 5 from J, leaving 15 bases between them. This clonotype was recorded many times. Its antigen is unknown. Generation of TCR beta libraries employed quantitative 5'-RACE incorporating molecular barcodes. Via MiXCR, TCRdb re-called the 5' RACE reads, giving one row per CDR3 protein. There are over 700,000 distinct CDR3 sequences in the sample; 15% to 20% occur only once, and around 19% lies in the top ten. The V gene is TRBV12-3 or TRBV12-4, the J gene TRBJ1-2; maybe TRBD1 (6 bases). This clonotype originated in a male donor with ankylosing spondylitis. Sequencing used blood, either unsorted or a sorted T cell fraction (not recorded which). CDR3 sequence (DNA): TGTGCCAGCAGTCCAACCGGGGGGCTGTATGGCTACACCTTC. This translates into CASSPTGGLYGYTF.